This T cell receptor (beta chain) comes out of a study of shared clonotypes between healthy human individuals. Study-wide results and limits: All-four-donor shared clonotypes had higher generation probabilities than non-shared clonotypes did.

The CDR3 extends over 16 amino acids. V gave up 4 bases and J gave up 6 bases; unmatched junction bases: 14. Germline assignment: CDR1 SGHRS and CDR2 YFSETQ. Naive CD8 populations comprised CD45RO-negative cells positively selected for CCR7, excluding terminally differentiated effector memory CD45RA+ cells. Sorted-subset replicate PCR reactions contained 150 to 200 ng DNA, corresponding to about 30,000 T cell genomes. Some clones are missing from TCRdb's copy, which holds only in-frame ones; the method was immunoSEQ multiplex PCR. The repertoire holds about 2.2 million clones, with about 94% as singletons. As regards this clone: Its antigen is unidentified.

The TCR comes from a man aged 18 to 30 in good health. Some clones in this sample may be carry-over from other donors' samples. The specimen was naive CD8+ T cells from PBMCs. This chain links TRBV5-1 with TRBJ1-2, with 8 bases that match TRBD1. The CDR3 loop is CASSPPISGGRDGYTF. CDR3 coding DNA: TGCGCCAGCAGCCCTCCCATTTCAGGGGGCAGGGATGGCTACACCTTC.